Shown below are 17 T cell receptor beta chains from a single sample sequenced in a study of shared clonotypes between healthy human individuals. TCRdb's copy holds only in-frame clones and misses some; the assay was immunoSEQ multiplex PCR. The sample lists 2 million to 2.5 million clones; approximately 95% were seen once. What was sequenced was naive CD4+ T cells sorted from blood. Subset: CD45RA+ positively selected. These receptors originate from a young man in good health.

The chain couples TRBV2 to TRBJ2-2; D unclear. In germline, CDR1 is SNHLY, CDR2 FYNNEI. The CDR3 runs 13 residues. Between the trimmed V and J ends, which lost 8 bases and 1 base, there was a span of 8 bases. The DNA of the CDR3 is TGTGCCAGCGGGCAGATGAACACCGGGGAGCTGTTTTTT. This translates into CASGQMNTGELFF.

The chain links TRBV2 to TRBJ2-1, with 9 nucleotides matching TRBD1. The CDR3 totals 14 residues. V shed 8 bases and J 5 bases; nucleotides not matched to a gene: 7. Germline CDR1 and CDR2: SNHLY and FYNNEI. The CDR3 region is CASEGQGFDNEQFF. DNA for the CDR3: TGTGCCAGCGAAGGACAGGGGTTCGACAATGAGCAGTTCTTC.

The chain carries TRBV10-1 and TRBJ2-3; TRBD2 matches 8 bases. J gave up 6 bases and V 0 bases, and 5 bases lay outside the gene matches. CDR3 length: 15 amino acids. CDR1 and CDR2 from the germline V gene are WNHNN and SYGVQD (reference sequence). This CDR3 reads CASSESSGIMDTQYF. The CDR3 nucleotides are TGCGCCAGCAGTGAGTCTAGCGGGATCATGGATACGCAGTATTTT.

The chain joins TRBV5-1 to TRBJ1-1; D remains unclear. The CDR3 consists of 13 residues. The ends were cut back, 3 bases at V and 0 bases at J, with 6 bases in the middle. Germline V lookup: CDR1 SGHRS, CDR2 YFSETQ. This chain's CDR3 is CASSSKMNTEAFF. CDR3 nucleotide sequence: TGCGCCAGCAGCTCAAAGATGAACACTGAAGCTTTCTTT.

This chain joins TRBV7-9 and TRBJ2-1; a weak D match, TRBD2 (6 bases). Germline V gene sequence: CDR1 SEHNR, CDR2 FQNEAQ (reference sequence). There are 16 residues in the CDR3. The ends were cut back, 8 bases at V and 8 bases at J, with 25 bases in the middle. The CDR3 DNA reads TGTGCCAGCTCCAAGTCCCGGACGCCTTGGGGGGATGAGCAGTTCTTC. This sequence encodes CASSKSRTPWGDEQFF.

Written as DNA, the CDR3 is TGTGCCACTGGAGGAGGGGGCAGGACAGATACGCAGTATTTT. This encodes CATGGGGRTDTQYF. The J gene is TRBJ2-3, the V gene TRBV10-3, with a weak D call TRBD1 (7 bases). Germline V gene sequence: CDR1 ENHRY, CDR2 SYGVKD. Trimming took 10 bases from V and 3 from J, leaving 17 bases between them. This CDR3 region has 14 residues.

The J gene is TRBJ2-2, the V gene TRBV9; D gene unclear. CDR1 and CDR2 (germline): SGDLS, YYNGEE. The CDR3 has 16 residues. Trimming left V 0 bases short and J 4 bases short, with 13 bases between. As DNA, the CDR3 is TGTGCCAGCAGCGTAGGAGGCAGCACCCTCACCGGGGAGCTGTTTTTT. Translating gives CASSVGGSTLTGELFF.

V gene TRBV27 combines with J gene TRBJ2-7, with D possibly being TRBD1 (8 bases). From germline, CDR1 is MNHEY and CDR2 SMNVEV (reference sequence). With 7 bases removed from V and 6 bases from J, the gap between germline ends came to 19 bases. The CDR3 is made up of 14 amino acids. The CDR3 sequence: CASNLQGGLGEQYF. The CDR3 DNA is TGTGCCAGCAACCTACAGGGGGGGCTCGGCGAGCAGTACTTC.

V gene TRBV7-9 combines with J gene TRBJ2-3; perhaps TRBD2 as D (6 bases). The CDR3 has 13 amino acids. Trimming cost V 4 bases and J 4 bases, with 9 bases left between them. Looked up from germline, CDR1 is SEHNR and CDR2 is FQNEAQ (reference sequence). CDR3 bases: TGTGCCAGCAGCTGGGACTTCCCAGATACGCAGTATTTT. As protein: CASSWDFPDTQYF.

This chain links TRBV5-1 with TRBJ2-5, with 7 bases lining up with TRBD2. The ends lost 1 base at V and 2 bases at J; junction bases unmatched: 11. Germline CDR1 is SGHRS and CDR2 is YFSETQ. This CDR3 is built from 17 residues. The CDR3 here is CASSLRLAAGRQETQYF. The CDR3 DNA is TGCGCCAGCAGCTTGCGGCTAGCGGCGGGAAGACAAGAGACCCAGTACTTC. Full variable domain (remainder filled in from reference TRBV5-1 and TRBJ2-5): KAGVTQTPRYLIKTRGQQVTLSCSPISGHRSVSWYQQTPGQGLQFLFEYFSETQRNKGNFPGRFSGRQFSNSRSEMNVSTLELGDSALYLCASSLRLAAGRQETQYFGPGTRLLVL.

V is TRBV7-2 and J is TRBJ2-3, with TRBD2 matching 10 bases. The V gene end was trimmed by 1 base and the J gene end by 2 bases; junction bases not matched to a gene: 9. Germline V CDR1 and CDR2: SGHTA, FQGNSA. CDR3 length equals 18 residues. This CDR3 reads CASSLVASAGGVTDTQYF. CDR3 sequence (DNA): TGTGCCAGCAGCTTAGTCGCCTCAGCGGGGGGGGTCACAGATACGCAGTATTTT.

The V call is TRBV6-1, the J call TRBJ2-7; 10 bases line up with TRBD1. V shed 6 bases, J shed 1 base, and the junction held 6 bases outside the gene matches. CDR3 length equals 15 residues. From germline, CDR1 is MNHNS and CDR2 SASEGT. The CDR3 here is CASSAGTGASYEQYF. The CDR3 coding sequence is TGTGCCAGCAGCGCCGGGACAGGGGCTTCCTACGAGCAGTACTTC.

The V gene is TRBV2, the J gene TRBJ1-1, with D uncertain. Germline assignment: CDR1 SNHLY and CDR2 FYNNEI. With 3 bases removed from V and 0 bases from J, the gap between germline ends came to 11 bases. The CDR3 is 15 amino acids. CDR3 loop: CASSDSGSMNTEAFF. DNA for the CDR3: TGTGCCAGCAGTGATTCAGGCAGCATGAACACTGAAGCTTTCTTT.

The rearrangement uses TRBV5-1 and TRBJ1-4; the D is unclear. The CDR3 is made up of 11 amino acids. V lost 2 bases and J 4 bases, leaving 0 bases between the germline ends. From germline, CDR1 is SGHRS and CDR2 YFSETQ. The CDR3 here is CASSFNEKLFF. CDR3 bases: TGCGCCAGCAGCTTTAATGAAAAACTGTTTTTT.

For this clone: The same CDR3 also results from other DNA sequences found in this sample. The rearrangement uses TRBV5-6 and TRBJ1-5; a possible D gene is TRBD1 (5 bases). Germline CDR1 reads SGHDT; CDR2 reads YYEEEE. The CDR3 loop spans 14 amino acids. The ends were cut back, 3 bases at V and 4 bases at J, with 11 bases in the middle. DNA of the CDR3: TGTGCCAGCAGCTCTTGGGGGGGTAATCAGCCCCAGCATTTT. This codes for CASSSWGGNQPQHF.

The J gene is TRBJ2-3, the V gene TRBV10-3; 9 bases align to TRBD1. CDR1 and CDR2 from the germline V gene are ENHRY and SYGVKD. The ends lost 10 bases at V and 2 bases at J; junction bases unmatched: 7. This CDR3 is 14 amino acids long. The CDR3 DNA follows: TGTGCCACGCGGACAGGGGTGAACACAGATACGCAGTATTTT. This encodes CATRTGVNTDTQYF.

The chain couples TRBV30 to TRBJ1-2; D is undetermined. CDR3 length: 15 residues. The germline V and J ends were trimmed by 5 bases and 4 bases, with 20 bases remaining between them. In germline, CDR1 is GTSNPN, CDR2 SVGIG (reference sequence). The CDR3 region is CAWGLDPLGPYGYTF. DNA for the CDR3: TGTGCCTGGGGATTGGATCCGCTCGGTCCCTATGGCTACACCTTC. The full variable domain, rest sourced from reference TRBV30 and TRBJ1-2, is SQTIHQWPATLVQPVGSPLSLECTVEGTSNPNLYWYRQAAGRGLQLLFYSVGIGQISSEVPQNLSASRPQDRQFILSSKKLLLSDSGFYLCAWGLDPLGPYGYTFGSGTRLTVV.